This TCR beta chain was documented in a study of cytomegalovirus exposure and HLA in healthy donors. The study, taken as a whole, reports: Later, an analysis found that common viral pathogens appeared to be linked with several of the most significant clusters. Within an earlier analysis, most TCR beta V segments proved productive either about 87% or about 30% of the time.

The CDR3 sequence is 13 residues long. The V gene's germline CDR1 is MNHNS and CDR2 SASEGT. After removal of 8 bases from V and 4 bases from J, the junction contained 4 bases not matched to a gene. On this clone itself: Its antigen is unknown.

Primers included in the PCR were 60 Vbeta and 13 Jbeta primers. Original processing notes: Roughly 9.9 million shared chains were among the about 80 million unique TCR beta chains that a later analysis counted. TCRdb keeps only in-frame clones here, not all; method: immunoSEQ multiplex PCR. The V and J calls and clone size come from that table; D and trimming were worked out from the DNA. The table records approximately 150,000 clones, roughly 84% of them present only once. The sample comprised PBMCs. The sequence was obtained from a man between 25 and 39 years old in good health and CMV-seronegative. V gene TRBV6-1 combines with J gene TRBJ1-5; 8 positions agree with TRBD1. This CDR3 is CASWTGMNQPQHF. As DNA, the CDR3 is TGTGCCAGCTGGACAGGGATGAATCAGCCCCAGCATTTT.